The source of this T cell receptor (beta chain) is a study of T cells in Graves' hyperthyroidism and ophthalmopathy. Study overall: The initial diagnosis was the point when peripheral blood was collected, ahead of any treatment. Overall study findings and caveats: The model foresaw ophthalmopathy a median roughly 6 months prior to onset. Blood also carried most thyroid clonotypes expanded above 0.001.

This clonotype was observed at least ten times. The antigen remains undetermined. Amplification targeted TCR beta CDR3 regions from RNA transcripts. The study used the HTBI primer set for a first-round RT-PCR of the TCR CDR3. TCRdb re-derived calls from the multiplex PCR reads in MiXCR, one entry per CDR3 protein. The sample carries about 690,000 distinct CDR3 sequences, roughly 17% recorded once. The CDR3 is 21 residues long. V trimming: 5 bases; J trimming: 1 base; junction bases outside the gene matches: 18. Germline values: CDR1 SNHLY, CDR2 FYNNEI. The chain employs TRBV2 and TRBJ1-5; 12 bases agree with TRBD1. The clonotype was recovered from a man aged 50-59 years with Graves' hyperthyroidism. Sequencing was carried out using blood. In DNA, the CDR3 is TGTGCCAGCAGTCAAACCCGGGACAGGGGGCGCGGGAGGATGAGCAATCAGCCCCAGCATTTT. Translating gives CASSQTRDRGRGRMSNQPQHF.